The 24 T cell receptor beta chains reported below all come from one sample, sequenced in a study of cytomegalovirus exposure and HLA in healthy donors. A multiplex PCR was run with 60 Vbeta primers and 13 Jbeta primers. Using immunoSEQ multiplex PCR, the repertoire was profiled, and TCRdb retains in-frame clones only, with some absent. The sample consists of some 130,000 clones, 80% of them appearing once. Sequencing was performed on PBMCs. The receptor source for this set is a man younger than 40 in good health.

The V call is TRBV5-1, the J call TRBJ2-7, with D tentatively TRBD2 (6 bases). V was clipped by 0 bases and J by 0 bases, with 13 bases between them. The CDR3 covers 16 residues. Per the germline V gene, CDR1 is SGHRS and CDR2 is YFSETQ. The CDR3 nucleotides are TGCGCCAGCAGCTTGGACGCTAGCGCCTCCTCCTACGAGCAGTACTTC. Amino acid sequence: CASSLDASASSYEQYF.

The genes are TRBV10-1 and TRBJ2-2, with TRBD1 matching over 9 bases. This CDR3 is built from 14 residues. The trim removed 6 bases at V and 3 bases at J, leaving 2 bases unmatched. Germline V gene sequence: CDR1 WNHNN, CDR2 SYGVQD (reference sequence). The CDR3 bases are TGCGCCAGCAGGGACAGGGGCGACACCGGGGAGCTGTTTTTT. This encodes CASRDRGDTGELFF.

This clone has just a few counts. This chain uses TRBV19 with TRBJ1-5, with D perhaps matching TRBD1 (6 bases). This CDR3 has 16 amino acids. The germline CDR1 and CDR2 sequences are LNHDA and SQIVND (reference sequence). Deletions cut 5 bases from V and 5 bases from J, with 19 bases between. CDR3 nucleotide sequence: TGTGCCAGTAGTCCTGGGTGGACAGAAACTTATCAGCCCCAGCATTTT. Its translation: CASSPGWTETYQPQHF. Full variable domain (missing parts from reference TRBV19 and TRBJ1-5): DGGITQSPKYLFRKEGQNVTLSCEQNLNHDAMYWYRQDPGQGLRLIYYSQIVNDFQKGDIAEGYSVSREKKESFPLTVTSAQKNPTAFYLCASSPGWTETYQPQHFGDGTRLSIL.

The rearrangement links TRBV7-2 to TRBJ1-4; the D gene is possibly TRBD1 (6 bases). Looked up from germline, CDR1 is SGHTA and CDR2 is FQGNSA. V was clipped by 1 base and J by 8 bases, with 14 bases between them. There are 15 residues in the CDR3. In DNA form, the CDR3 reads TGTGCCAGCAGCTTAGACCAGGGGCGATGGGAAAAACTGTTTTTT. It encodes CASSLDQGRWEKLFF.

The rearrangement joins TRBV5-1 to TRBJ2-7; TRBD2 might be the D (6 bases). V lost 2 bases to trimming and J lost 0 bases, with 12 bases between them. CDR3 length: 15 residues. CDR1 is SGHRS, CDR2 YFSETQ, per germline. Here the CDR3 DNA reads TGCGCCAGCAGCTTCACTAGCCCGAGCTCCTACGAGCAGTACTTC. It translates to CASSFTSPSSYEQYF.

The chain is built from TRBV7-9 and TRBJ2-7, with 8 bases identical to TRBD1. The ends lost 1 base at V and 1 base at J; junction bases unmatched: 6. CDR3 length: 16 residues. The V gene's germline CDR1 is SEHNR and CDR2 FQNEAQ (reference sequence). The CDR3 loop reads CASSLGPNRGSYEQYF. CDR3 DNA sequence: TGTGCCAGCAGCTTAGGGCCCAACAGGGGGTCCTACGAGCAGTACTTC.

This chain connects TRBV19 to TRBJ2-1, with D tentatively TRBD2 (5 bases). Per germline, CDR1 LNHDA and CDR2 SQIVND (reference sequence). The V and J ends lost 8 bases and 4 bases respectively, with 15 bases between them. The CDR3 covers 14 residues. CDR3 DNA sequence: TGTGCCAGTGCCCTCGGACTGGCTTACAATGAGCAGTTCTTC. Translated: CASALGLAYNEQFF.

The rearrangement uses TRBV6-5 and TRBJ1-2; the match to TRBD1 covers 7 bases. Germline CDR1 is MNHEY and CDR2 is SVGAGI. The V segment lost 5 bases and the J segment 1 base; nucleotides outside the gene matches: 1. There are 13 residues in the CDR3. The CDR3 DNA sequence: TGTGCCAGCAGTGCAGGGGGTAACTATGGCTACACCTTC. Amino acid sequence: CASSAGGNYGYTF.

The CDR3 spells CASSPADRDSYNEQFF. The CDR3 DNA sequence: TGTGCCAGCAGCCCCGCGGACAGGGACTCCTACAATGAGCAGTTCTTC. The J gene is TRBJ2-1, the V gene TRBV4-2; 8 positions match TRBD1. Germline loops: CDR1 LGHNA, CDR2 YNFKEQ. The CDR3 consists of 16 residues. J lost 0 bases, V lost 4 bases, and 5 bases had no gene match.

In DNA, the CDR3 is TGTGCCAGTAGTATACTGGGACAGTTCTACGAGCAGTACTTC. Translation gives CASSILGQFYEQYF. The chain couples TRBV19 to TRBJ2-7, with 7 bases that match TRBD1. V was pared by 2 bases and J by 3 bases, with 4 bases of the junction left unmatched. Looked up from germline, CDR1 is LNHDA and CDR2 is SQIVND (reference sequence). The CDR3 is 14 residues long. The complete variable domain, with remaining parts taken from reference TRBV19 and TRBJ2-7, reads DGGITQSPKYLFRKEGQNVTLSCEQNLNHDAMYWYRQDPGQGLRLIYYSQIVNDFQKGDIAEGYSVSREKKESFPLTVTSAQKNPTAFYLCASSILGQFYEQYFGPGTRLTVT.

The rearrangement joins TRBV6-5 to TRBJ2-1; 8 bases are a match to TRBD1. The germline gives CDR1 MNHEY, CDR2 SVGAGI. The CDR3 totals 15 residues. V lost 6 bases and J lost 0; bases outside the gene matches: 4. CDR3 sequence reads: CASRITGGSYNEQFF. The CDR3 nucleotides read TGTGCCAGCAGGATAACAGGGGGCTCCTACAATGAGCAGTTCTTC.

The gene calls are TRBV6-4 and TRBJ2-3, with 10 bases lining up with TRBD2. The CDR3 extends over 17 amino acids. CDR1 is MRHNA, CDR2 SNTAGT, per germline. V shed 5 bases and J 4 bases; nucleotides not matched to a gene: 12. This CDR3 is CASSQGLATLRPDTQYF. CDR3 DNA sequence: TGTGCCAGCAGTCAGGGACTAGCGACTCTCCGGCCAGATACGCAGTATTTT.

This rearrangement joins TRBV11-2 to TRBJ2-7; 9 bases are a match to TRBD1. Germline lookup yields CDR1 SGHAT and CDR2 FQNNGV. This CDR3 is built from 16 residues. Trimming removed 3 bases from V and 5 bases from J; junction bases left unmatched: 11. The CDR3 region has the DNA TGTGCCAGCAGCTTTAGGGACAGGGTAGTGAGGGACGAGCAGTACTTC. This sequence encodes CASSFRDRVVRDEQYF.

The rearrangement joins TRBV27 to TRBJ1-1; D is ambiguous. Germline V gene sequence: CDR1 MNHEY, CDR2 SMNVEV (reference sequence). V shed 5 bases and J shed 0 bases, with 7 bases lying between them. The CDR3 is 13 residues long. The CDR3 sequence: CASSTLLNTEAFF. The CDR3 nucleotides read TGTGCCAGCAGTACCCTACTGAACACTGAAGCTTTCTTT.

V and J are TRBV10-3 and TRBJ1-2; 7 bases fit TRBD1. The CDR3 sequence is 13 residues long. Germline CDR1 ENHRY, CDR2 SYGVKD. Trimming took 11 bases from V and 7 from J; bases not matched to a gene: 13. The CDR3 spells CASGTVASPGYTF. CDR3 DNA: TGTGCCTCCGGGACAGTTGCCTCTCCTGGCTACACCTTC.

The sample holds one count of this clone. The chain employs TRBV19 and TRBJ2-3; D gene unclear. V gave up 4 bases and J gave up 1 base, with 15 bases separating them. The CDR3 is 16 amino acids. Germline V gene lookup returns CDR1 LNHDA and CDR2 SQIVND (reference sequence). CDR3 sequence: CASSKFATPGTDTQYF. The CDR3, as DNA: TGTGCCAGTAGTAAGTTTGCTACTCCTGGCACAGATACGCAGTATTTT.

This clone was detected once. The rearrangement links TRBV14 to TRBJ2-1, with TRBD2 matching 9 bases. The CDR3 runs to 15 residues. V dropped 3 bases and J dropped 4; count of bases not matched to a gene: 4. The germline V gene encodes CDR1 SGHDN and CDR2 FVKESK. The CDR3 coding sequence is TGTGCCAGCAGCCATAATAGCGGGAGTTACAATGAGCAGTTCTTC. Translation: CASSHNSGSYNEQFF.

DNA for the CDR3: TGTGCCTGGAGTGTGTTAGCGGGAGTGGTTAACAATGAGCAGTTCTTC. Its translation: CAWSVLAGVVNNEQFF. The chain carries TRBV30 and TRBJ2-1; TRBD2 aligns across 9 bases. From germline, CDR1 is GTSNPN and CDR2 SVGIG (reference sequence). V lost 0 bases to trimming and J lost 5 bases; unmatched junction nucleotides: 8. The CDR3 sequence is 16 residues long.

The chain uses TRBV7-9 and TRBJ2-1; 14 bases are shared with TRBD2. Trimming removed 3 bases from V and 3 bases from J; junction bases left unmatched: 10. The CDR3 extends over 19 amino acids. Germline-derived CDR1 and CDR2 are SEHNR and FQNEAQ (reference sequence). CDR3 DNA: TGTGCCAGCAGCTTTCTGCCGGGACTAGCGGGAGCTATCTACAATGAGCAGTTCTTC. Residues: CASSFLPGLAGAIYNEQFF.

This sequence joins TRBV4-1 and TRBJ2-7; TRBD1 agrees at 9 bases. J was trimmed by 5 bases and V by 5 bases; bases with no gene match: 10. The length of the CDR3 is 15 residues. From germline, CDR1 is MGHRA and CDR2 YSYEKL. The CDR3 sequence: CASSSPGQGVDEQYF. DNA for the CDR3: TGCGCCAGCAGCTCCCCGGGACAGGGTGTCGACGAGCAGTACTTC.

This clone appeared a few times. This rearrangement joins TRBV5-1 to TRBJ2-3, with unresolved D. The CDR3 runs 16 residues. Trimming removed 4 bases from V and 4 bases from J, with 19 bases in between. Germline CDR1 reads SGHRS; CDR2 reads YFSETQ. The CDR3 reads CASSASGKSPPDTQYF. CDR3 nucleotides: TGCGCCAGCAGCGCCTCAGGAAAATCCCCCCCAGATACGCAGTATTTT.

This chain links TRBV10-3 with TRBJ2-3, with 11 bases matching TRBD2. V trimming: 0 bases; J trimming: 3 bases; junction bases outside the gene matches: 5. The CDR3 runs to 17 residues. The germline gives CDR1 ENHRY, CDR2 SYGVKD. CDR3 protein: CAISESTSGSPTDTQYF. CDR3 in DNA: TGTGCCATCAGTGAGTCAACTAGCGGGAGTCCTACAGATACGCAGTATTTT.

CDR3 DNA sequence: TGCGCCAGCAGCTTGGGGGGGACTACCGAAAACATTCAGTACTTC. Translating it yields CASSLGGTTENIQYF. The J gene is TRBJ2-4, the V gene TRBV5-1, with 7 bases aligning to TRBD2. There are 15 residues in the CDR3. J was trimmed by 5 bases and V by 0 bases; bases with no gene match: 5. CDR1 SGHRS and CDR2 YFSETQ come from the germline V gene.

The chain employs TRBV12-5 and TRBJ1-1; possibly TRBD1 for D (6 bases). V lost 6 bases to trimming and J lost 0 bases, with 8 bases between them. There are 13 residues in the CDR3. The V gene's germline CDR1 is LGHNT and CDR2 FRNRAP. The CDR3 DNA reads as TGTGCTAGTGGGGCAGGGGTGAACACTGAAGCTTTCTTT. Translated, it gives CASGAGVNTEAFF.